This TCR beta chain was sequenced during a study of blood T cells in healthy people across ages. Combining a sample-barcoded 5' primer with a J-beta primer mix, a second PCR ran for about 7 to 11 cycles. TCRdb redid the calling of the 5' RACE reads with MiXCR, one entry per CDR3 protein. Of about 1,800,000 distinct CDR3 sequences listed, approximately 30% are singletons. This clonotype showed up just once. The V gene end was trimmed by 7 bases and the J gene end by 6 bases; junction bases not matched to a gene: 8. CDR1 is SNHLY and CDR2 is FYNNEI in the germline V gene. The CDR3 is made up of 13 amino acids.

The sequenced sample was blood. This chain uses TRBV2 with TRBJ1-1; 7 bases agree with TRBD1. The receptor was isolated from a young woman in good health. The CDR3 sequence: CASKFETGSEAFF. The CDR3, as DNA: TGTGCCAGCAAGTTCGAGACAGGGTCTGAAGCTTTCTTT. The full variable domain, in which reference TRBV2 and TRBJ1-1 provide the parts outside the CDR3, is EPEVTQTPSHQVTQMGQEVILRCVPISNHLYFYWYRQILGQKVEFLVSFYNNEISEKSEIFDDQFSVERPDGSNFTLKIRSTKLEDSAMYFCASKFETGSEAFFGQGTRLTVV.